This T cell receptor beta chain was documented in a study of blood T cells in healthy people across ages. This clonotype was seen only a few times. The target antigen is unknown. Whole-study results and caveats: Long-lived donors exceeded aged donors in naive CD4+ cells and diversity.

With 5 bases removed from V and 0 bases from J, the gap between germline ends came to 8 bases. The CDR3 is made up of 15 amino acids. Germline CDR1 is SGHVS and CDR2 is FNYEAQ. A sample-barcoded 5' primer and a J-beta primer mix were used in a second PCR of roughly 7 to 12 cycles. Carrying 12 random nucleotides, a template-switch adaptor labeled each individual cDNA molecule. All samples yielded 3 million or more CDR3-containing paired-end reads. TCRdb independently ran MiXCR on the 5' RACE reads; one entry per CDR3 protein. The profile shows about 970,000 distinct CDR3 sequences, about 51% of them singletons.

V and J are TRBV7-6 and TRBJ1-6, with D possibly matching TRBD1 (5 bases). This clonotype originated in a woman aged 60-75 years in good health. The sequenced sample consisted of blood. The CDR3 nucleotides read TGTGCCAGCAGCCCAGGGAGCTCCTATAATTCACCCCTCCACTTT. It codes for CASSPGSSYNSPLHF.